The entry below gives a single TCR beta chain sequence along with its context. Using immunoSEQ multiplex PCR, the repertoire was profiled, and TCRdb retains in-frame clones only, with some absent. This table holds approximately 70,000 clones, roughly 91% found once. This CDR3 has 15 residues. With V trimmed by 1 base and J by 3 bases, 2 bases remained unmatched. The germline V gene encodes CDR1 SGHVS and CDR2 FNYEAQ. This record comes from a study of technical replicates of blood from several donors. The specimen sequenced was T cells isolated from PBMCs. This chain links TRBV7-6 with TRBJ2-7, with 11 bases matching TRBD2. The TCR comes from a human donor in good health. Some clones in this sample may be carry-over from other donors' samples. As DNA, the CDR3 is TGTGCCAGCAGCTTAGGACTAGCGGGGATCTACGAGCAGTACTTC. Its protein is CASSLGLAGIYEQYF. The variable domain in full, with the rest retrieved from reference TRBV7-6 and TRBJ2-7, is GAGVSQSPRYKVTKRGQDVALRCDPISGHVSLYWYRQALGQGPEFLTYFNYEAQQDKSGLPNDRFSAERPEGSISTLTIQRTEQRDSAMYRCASSLGLAGIYEQYFGPGTRLTVT.